Listed below are T cell receptor beta chains from one sample, sequenced in a study of shared clonotypes between healthy human individuals. Only in-frame clones appear in the TCRdb table, and some are missing; sequencing was by immunoSEQ multiplex PCR. Counted here are hundreds of thousands of clones, approximately 79% occurring once; the ten biggest clones make up 10% to 13%. The material sequenced was memory CD4+ T cells sorted from blood. Receptor source: a man in his thirties or forties in good health. CDR3s include the opening cysteine and the closing phenylalanine or tryptophan. The D gene is left open where the match is weak. Expanded clones are given a class, and other clones once, few, many or no size at all.

abundance	v_gene	d_gene	j_gene	CDR3aa	CDR3nt
NA	TRBV5-6	TRBD1	TRBJ2-5	CASSVGQFVEETQYF	TGTGCCAGCAGCGTGGGACAGTTTGTGGAAGAGACCCAGTACTTC
NA	TRBV6-1	TRBD1	TRBJ2-5	CASGYRGDAETQYF	TGTGCCAGTGGGTACAGGGGAGATGCAGAGACCCAGTACTTC
once	TRBV19	TRBD1	TRBJ2-1	CASSTGTGKSSYNEQFF	TGTGCCAGTAGTACCGGGACAGGCAAAAGCTCCTACAATGAGCAGTTCTTC
NA	TRBV6-5	NA	TRBJ2-3	CASRWDSRTDTQYF	TGTGCCAGCAGGTGGGACTCCCGCACAGATACGCAGTATTTT
NA	TRBV2	TRBD2	TRBJ2-7	CASRGGLAGGSKQYF	TGTGCCAGCCGGGGCGGACTAGCGGGAGGATCTAAGCAGTACTTC
NA	TRBV5-5	NA	TRBJ1-3	CASSLMAEAGNTIYF	TGTGCCAGCAGCTTAATGGCCGAGGCTGGGAACACCATATATTTT
NA	TRBV18	NA	TRBJ2-7	CASSPPLRDYEQYF	TGTGCCAGCTCACCACCTCTCAGGGACTACGAGCAGTACTTC
once	TRBV10-3	TRBD1	TRBJ2-7	CAISAPQGALYEQYF	TGTGCCATCAGTGCGCCACAGGGGGCTCTTTACGAGCAGTACTTC
NA	TRBV9	TRBD2	TRBJ2-1	CASSVGLAGGNEQFF	TGTGCCAGCAGCGTAGGGCTAGCGGGAGGGAATGAGCAGTTCTTC
few	TRBV21-1	NA	TRBJ2-4	CASSKCYNIQYF	TGTGCCAGCAGCAAATGTTATAACATTCAGTACTTC
NA	TRBV7-3	NA	TRBJ2-4	CASSLMQGDIQYF	TGTGCCAGCAGCTTAATGCAGGGTGACATTCAGTACTTC
NA	TRBV5-1	TRBD1	TRBJ2-1	CASSLDWDRSADEQFF	TGCGCCAGCAGCTTGGATTGGGACAGGTCAGCTGATGAGCAGTTCTTC
few	TRBV6-1	TRBD2	TRBJ2-7	CASSDPERGYSYEQYF	TGTGCCAGCAGTGATCCCGAGCGGGGGTACTCCTACGAGCAGTACTTC
NA	TRBV7-9	NA	TRBJ2-5	CASSLVLQETQYF	TGTGCCAGCAGCCTAGTATTACAAGAGACCCAGTACTTC
NA	TRBV29-1	TRBD1	TRBJ1-1	CSGRGQAASAFF	TGCAGCGGACGAGGACAGGCCGCGTCGGCTTTCTTT
once	TRBV7-3	NA	TRBJ2-1	CASSLASASYNEQFF	TGTGCCAGCAGCTTAGCTAGCGCGTCCTACAATGAGCAGTTCTTC
NA	TRBV18	TRBD2	TRBJ2-1	CASSPGGTSGNNEQFF	TGTGCCAGCTCACCAGGGGGGACTAGCGGGAACAATGAGCAGTTCTTC
NA	TRBV27	TRBD1	TRBJ2-3	CASSLRGQGRSTDTQYF	TGTGCCAGCAGTTTAAGAGGACAGGGCCGGAGCACAGATACGCAGTATTTT
few	TRBV27	NA	TRBJ2-7	CASSIGADHAYEQYF	TGTGCCAGCAGTATCGGGGCAGACCATGCCTACGAGCAGTACTTC
NA	TRBV2	TRBD1	TRBJ2-1	CASKFGTGRPNEQFF	TGTGCCAGCAAATTTGGGACAGGGAGACCCAATGAGCAGTTCTTC
few	TRBV10-3	TRBD1	TRBJ2-3	CAISDPNRGPDTQYF	TGTGCCATCAGTGACCCGAACAGGGGTCCCGATACGCAGTATTTT
few	TRBV2	NA	TRBJ2-2	CASSDDLYTGELFF	TGTGCCAGCAGTGACGACCTATACACCGGGGAGCTGTTTTTT
once	TRBV18	TRBD1	TRBJ2-5	CASSPKGQGGETQYF	TGTGCCAGCTCACCAAAAGGACAGGGTGGAGAGACCCAGTACTTC
NA	TRBV20-1	NA	TRBJ2-7	CSARGSEQYF	TGCAGTGCCCGGGGGAGCGAGCAGTACTTC
NA	TRBV5-1	TRBD2	TRBJ2-2	CASSPTGTSGKLVELFF	TGCGCCAGCAGCCCAACCGGGACTAGCGGGAAGTTGGTCGAGCTGTTTTTT
few	TRBV5-8	TRBD1	TRBJ2-7	CASSRTGHYEQYF	TGTGCCAGCAGCCGGACAGGGCACTACGAGCAGTACTTC
few	TRBV6-1	TRBD2	TRBJ2-3	CASSEVAGGRDTQYF	TGTGCCAGCAGTGAAGTAGCGGGAGGTAGGGATACGCAGTATTTT
many	TRBV29-1	NA	TRBJ2-3	CSVGGGSGTDTQYF	TGCAGCGTTGGTGGGGGTAGCGGCACAGATACGCAGTATTTT
NA	TRBV5-4	NA	TRBJ2-3	CASSLSDPSTDTQYF	TGTGCCAGCAGCTTGAGCGATCCTAGCACAGATACGCAGTATTTT
few	TRBV19	TRBD2	TRBJ2-2	CASKAGLAVAGELFF	TGTGCCAGTAAAGCGGGACTAGCCGTCGCTGGGGAGCTGTTTTTT
NA	TRBV4-1	NA	TRBJ2-7	CASSHVRAPGGDEQYF	TGCGCCAGCAGCCATGTCAGGGCCCCCGGGGGCGACGAGCAGTACTTC
few	TRBV29-1	TRBD2	TRBJ2-3	CSVTGTSGRGDTQYF	TGCAGCGTGACCGGGACTAGCGGGAGAGGAGATACGCAGTATTTT
few	TRBV29-1	NA	TRBJ2-3	CSVEDGASSDTQYF	TGCAGCGTTGAAGATGGAGCTAGTTCAGATACGCAGTATTTT
NA	TRBV18	NA	TRBJ1-3	CVSSPDSRPGNTIYF	TGTGTCAGCTCACCGGACAGCCGTCCTGGAAACACCATATATTTT
NA	TRBV6-1	NA	TRBJ1-5	CASSALEDAPQHF	TGTGCCAGCAGCGCTTTAGAGGATGCGCCCCAGCATTTT
NA	TRBV7-3	NA	TRBJ2-5	CASSLFETETQYF	TGTGCCAGCAGCTTATTCGAGACGGAGACCCAGTACTTC
NA	TRBV19	TRBD1	TRBJ1-1	CASSTRTGTHTEAFF	TGTGCCAGTAGTACGCGGACAGGGACCCACACTGAAGCTTTCTTT
NA	TRBV5-5	NA	TRBJ2-3	CASSWQQGTDTQYF	TGTGCCAGCAGCTGGCAACAGGGAACAGATACGCAGTATTTT
NA	TRBV9	NA	TRBJ2-1	CASSADGHNEQFF	TGTGCCAGCAGCGCCGACGGTCACAATGAGCAGTTCTTC
NA	TRBV29-1	TRBD1	TRBJ1-1	CSVTQGLGNTEAFF	TGCAGCGTGACACAGGGGTTGGGGAACACTGAAGCTTTCTTT
few	TRBV5-6	NA	TRBJ1-3	CASSWDPGTPGNTIYF	TGTGCCAGCAGCTGGGATCCAGGGACCCCTGGAAACACCATATATTTT
once	TRBV27	NA	TRBJ1-2	CASSPHTVYGYTF	TGTGCCAGCAGTCCCCATACCGTCTATGGCTACACCTTC
NA	TRBV5-1	TRBD2	TRBJ2-4	CASSSGGFIQNIQYF	TGCGCCAGTTCTAGCGGGGGGTTTATACAAAACATTCAGTACTTC
few	TRBV10-2	TRBD1	TRBJ2-1	CASRVTGVSYNEQFF	TGCGCCAGCAGGGTTACAGGGGTGTCCTACAATGAGCAGTTCTTC
NA	TRBV20-1	NA	TRBJ2-5	CSARGVATQYF	TGCAGTGCTAGGGGGGTTGCGACCCAGTACTTC
NA	TRBV28	NA	TRBJ1-2	CASSNSNPYGYTF	TGTGCCAGCAGCAACTCTAACCCCTATGGCTACACCTTC
NA	TRBV21-1	NA	TRBJ2-4	CASSKWGSQRAIAKNIQYF	TGTGCCAGCAGCAAATGGGGCAGCCAAAGGGCCATAGCCAAAAACATTCAGTACTTC
NA	TRBV7-6	NA	TRBJ2-1	CASSASGSSYNEQFF	TGTGCCAGCAGCGCCAGTGGAAGCTCCTACAATGAGCAGTTCTTC
NA	TRBV6-1	NA	TRBJ1-2	CASVQGHPYGYTF	TGTGCCAGCGTTCAGGGGCACCCCTATGGCTACACCTTC
NA	TRBV5-1	NA	TRBJ2-3	CASSLRGMGTDTQYF	TGCGCCAGCAGCTTGAGAGGGATGGGCACAGATACGCAGTATTTT
NA	TRBV6-1	NA	TRBJ2-1	CASSSPANEQFF	TGTGCCAGCAGTTCCCCGGCCAATGAGCAGTTCTTC
NA	TRBV10-2	NA	TRBJ2-3	CASSSKVTQYF	TGCGCCAGCAGTTCGAAGGTCACGCAGTATTTT